The T cell receptor (beta chain) described here comes from a study of T cell changes during pregnancy in multiple sclerosis. Using immunoSEQ multiplex PCR, the repertoire was profiled, and TCRdb retains in-frame clones only, with some absent. The sample lists about 42,000 clones; 90% to 97% were seen once. The germline V gene has CDR1 MNHEY and CDR2 SMNVEV (reference sequence). The CDR3 runs to 14 residues. Trimming left V 7 bases short and J 5 bases short, with 15 bases between. The J gene is TRBJ2-1, the V gene TRBV27, with D tentatively TRBD2 (6 bases). The sample in question was peripheral blood, obtained in the second trimester of pregnancy. The TCR comes from a female donor with multiple sclerosis, enrolled in a pregnancy study. The CDR3 sequence is CASIREVGDNEQFF. DNA of the CDR3: TGTGCCAGCATAAGGGAGGTTGGGGACAATGAGCAGTTCTTC.